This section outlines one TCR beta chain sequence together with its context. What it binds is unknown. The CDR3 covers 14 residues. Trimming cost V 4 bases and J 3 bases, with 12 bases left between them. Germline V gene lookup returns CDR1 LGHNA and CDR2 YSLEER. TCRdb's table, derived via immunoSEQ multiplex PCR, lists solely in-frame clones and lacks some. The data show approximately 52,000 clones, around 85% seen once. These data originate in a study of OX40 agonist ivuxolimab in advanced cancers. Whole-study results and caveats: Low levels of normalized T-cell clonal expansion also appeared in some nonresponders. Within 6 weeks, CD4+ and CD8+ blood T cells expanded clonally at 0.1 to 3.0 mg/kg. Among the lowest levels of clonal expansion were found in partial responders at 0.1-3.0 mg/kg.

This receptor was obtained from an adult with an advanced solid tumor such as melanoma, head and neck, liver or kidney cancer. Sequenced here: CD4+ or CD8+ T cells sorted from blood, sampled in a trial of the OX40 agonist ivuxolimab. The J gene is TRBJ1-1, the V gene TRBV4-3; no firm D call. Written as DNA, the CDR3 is TGCGCCAGCAGCCCATCGAAAGGGTACACTGAAGCTTTCTTT. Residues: CASSPSKGYTEAFF.